A selection of T cell receptor beta chains follows, all from one sample in a study of metastatic and nonmetastatic thyroid tumors. Via MiXCR, TCRdb re-called the PCR reads. The table records around 30,000 clones, about a sixth of them present only once. Sample: blood. All receptors come from a female donor with papillary thyroid cancer or a benign thyroid nodule (not recorded which). Some clones in this sample may be carry-over from other donors' samples. The CDR3 runs from the conserved cysteine through the conserved F or W. Each record gives: J gene, D gene, V gene, clone size, CDR3 protein, CDR3 DNA. A D gene is named only where the DNA matches it firmly. Size is omitted from some rows. Given values are once, few, many or a class for expanded clones.

j_call: TRBJ1-5
d_call: TRBD1
v_call: TRBV6-6
clone_size: many
cdr3_aa: CASSLTPDRGRYSNQPQHF
cdr3_nt: TGTGCCAGCAGTCTCACGCCGGACAGGGGCCGGTATAGCAATCAGCCCCAGCATTTT

j_call: TRBJ2-5
d_call: NA
v_call: TRBV28
clone_size: few
cdr3_aa: CASSSPSGAQETQYF
cdr3_nt: TGTGCCAGCAGCTCCCCGAGTGGGGCCCAAGAGACCCAGTACTTC

j_call: TRBJ1-5
d_call: NA
v_call: TRBV3-1
clone_size: many
cdr3_aa: CASSQDMDQPQHF
cdr3_nt: TGTGCCAGCAGCCAGGATATGGATCAGCCCCAGCATTTT

j_call: TRBJ2-5
d_call: NA
v_call: TRBV24-1
clone_size: many
cdr3_aa: CATSDLDEETQYF
cdr3_nt: TGTGCCACCAGTGACCTCGACGAAGAGACCCAGTACTTC

j_call: TRBJ1-5
d_call: TRBD1
v_call: TRBV4-2
clone_size: NA
cdr3_aa: CASSRDRDPNSNQPQHF
cdr3_nt: TGTGCCAGCAGCCGAGACAGGGACCCCAATAGCAATCAGCCCCAGCATTTT

j_call: TRBJ2-1
d_call: NA
v_call: TRBV20-1
clone_size: NA
cdr3_aa: CSALDGPEQFF
cdr3_nt: TGCAGTGCCCTGGACGGCCCTGAGCAGTTCTTC

j_call: TRBJ2-7
d_call: NA
v_call: TRBV7-2
clone_size: few
cdr3_aa: CASSFVPDRSYEQYF
cdr3_nt: TGTGCCAGCAGCTTTGTCCCGGACCGCTCCTACGAGCAGTACTTC

j_call: TRBJ2-7
d_call: NA
v_call: TRBV5-1
clone_size: many
cdr3_aa: CASSLGQAIDEQYF
cdr3_nt: TGCGCCAGCAGCTTGGGACAGGCAATCGACGAGCAGTACTTC

j_call: TRBJ2-7
d_call: NA
v_call: TRBV11-2
clone_size: NA
cdr3_aa: CASSLGEGVRNEQYF
cdr3_nt: TGTGCCAGCAGCTTAGGTGAGGGAGTAAGGAACGAGCAGTACTTC

j_call: TRBJ1-1
d_call: NA
v_call: TRBV11-3
clone_size: many
cdr3_aa: CASSLQVNTEAFF
cdr3_nt: TGTGCCAGCAGCTTGCAGGTGAACACTGAAGCTTTCTTT

j_call: TRBJ2-1
d_call: TRBD1
v_call: TRBV10-3
clone_size: many
cdr3_aa: CAISESEGASSYNEQFF
cdr3_nt: TGTGCCATCAGTGAGTCTGAGGGGGCGAGCTCCTACAATGAGCAGTTCTTC

j_call: TRBJ1-2
d_call: TRBD1
v_call: TRBV6-1
clone_size: few
cdr3_aa: CAIKRDRGNSDGYTF
cdr3_nt: TGTGCCATCAAGAGGGACAGGGGGAATTCGGATGGCTACACCTTC

j_call: TRBJ1-3
d_call: NA
v_call: TRBV7-2
clone_size: many
cdr3_aa: CASSLAGDMAGNTIYF
cdr3_nt: TGTGCCAGCAGCTTAGCAGGGGATATGGCTGGAAACACCATATATTTT

j_call: TRBJ1-5
d_call: TRBD1
v_call: TRBV19
clone_size: few
cdr3_aa: CASAGTGGKTQHF
cdr3_nt: TGTGCCAGCGCCGGGACAGGGGGAAAGACCCAGCATTTT

j_call: TRBJ1-1
d_call: NA
v_call: TRBV27
clone_size: many
cdr3_aa: CASSFLAGGTEAFF
cdr3_nt: TGTGCCAGCAGTTTCCTTGCTGGGGGGACTGAAGCTTTCTTT

j_call: TRBJ2-7
d_call: NA
v_call: TRBV12-3/TRBV12-4
clone_size: NA
cdr3_aa: CASGRASYEQYF
cdr3_nt: TGTGCCAGCGGCAGGGCTTCCTACGAGCAGTACTTC